This T cell receptor beta chain stems from a study of neoadjuvant anti-PD-1 for oral cavity cancer. Study in general: Patients without progression received a fourth nivolumab dose around day 43, then surgical resection on days 50-56.

Regarding time point: after neoadjuvant nivolumab, at surgical resection. Generated by immunoSEQ multiplex PCR, the TCRdb table keeps only in-frame clones and is missing some. The table shows 8,000 to 10,000 clones, with 61% occurring only once. The origin of this receptor is a person between 40 and 85 years old with oral cavity squamous cell carcinoma. Specimen: PBMCs, collected after nivolumab (anti-PD-1) treatment.

The DNA for the CDR3 is TGTGCCAGCAGCGTAGATAGCGGGGGGTTCCGAAATACGCAGTATTTT. It yields the protein CASSVDSGGFRNTQYF. The gene calls are TRBV9 and TRBJ2-3; TRBD2 aligns across 10 bases. CDR1 is SGDLS, CDR2 YYNGEE, per germline. There are 16 residues in the CDR3. The trim removed 0 bases at V and 7 bases at J, leaving 8 bases unmatched.